This entry lists 9 T cell receptor beta chains sequenced from one sample in a study of T cell responses to AZD1222 COVID-19 vaccine. Sequenced by immunoSEQ multiplex PCR; TCRdb stores in-frame clones only, minus some. The sample yields around 130,000 clones, just over 85% seen once. The specimen comprised peripheral blood, sampled on day 0 of AZD1222 vaccination. The receptors come from an adult in good health.

The rearrangement links TRBV30 to TRBJ1-1, with unresolved D. Per germline, CDR1 GTSNPN and CDR2 SVGIG (reference sequence). The CDR3 consists of 13 residues. Trimming left V 8 bases short and J 3 bases short, with 16 bases between. The CDR3 DNA is TGTGCCCTGACCGAGATAGAGGACACTGAAGCTTTCTTT. Translating it yields CALTEIEDTEAFF.

The chain couples TRBV7-8 to TRBJ2-7, with 7 bases matching TRBD1. The J segment lost 2 bases and the V segment lost 5 bases, leaving 9 bases of the junction unmatched. There are 15 residues in the CDR3. Germline loops: CDR1 SGHVS, CDR2 FQNEAQ. CDR3 protein: CASSTTGLVAYEQYF. DNA for the CDR3: TGTGCCAGCAGCACGACAGGGTTGGTGGCCTACGAGCAGTACTTC.

The rearrangement uses TRBV11-2 and TRBJ2-2; a possible D gene is TRBD2 (6 bases). This CDR3 comprises 18 residues. The V and J ends lost 1 base and 1 base respectively, with 16 bases between them. Germline CDR1 reads SGHAT; CDR2 reads FQNNGV. CDR3 region: CASSLGARGRGNTGELFF. The CDR3 DNA is TGTGCCAGCAGCTTAGGGGCTCGAGGGCGGGGGAACACCGGGGAGCTGTTTTTT.

The chain joins TRBV6-5 to TRBJ1-1; D remains ambiguous. This CDR3 comprises 14 residues. V was pared by 7 bases and J by 5 bases, with 17 bases between. CDR1 and CDR2 (germline): MNHEY, SVGAGI. CDR3 region: CASIQRREWTEAFF. The CDR3 nucleotides are TGTGCCAGCATCCAGCGGAGGGAGTGGACTGAAGCTTTCTTT.

The chain links TRBV30 to TRBJ1-1; D is uncertain. Germline assignment: CDR1 GTSNPN and CDR2 SVGIG (reference sequence). Trimming left V 0 bases short and J 2 bases short, with 7 bases between. This CDR3 contains 13 residues. CDR3 sequence (DNA): TGTGCCTGGAGTGTGAGAGCAAACACTGAAGCTTTCTTT. It encodes CAWSVRANTEAFF.

V is TRBV30 and J is TRBJ2-7; 12 bases agree with TRBD1. From germline, CDR1 is GTSNPN and CDR2 SVGIG (reference sequence). Trimming took 3 bases from V and 0 from J; bases not matched to a gene: 3. The CDR3 is made up of 15 amino acids. CDR3 protein: CAWSLGQGASYEQYF. The CDR3 DNA sequence: TGTGCCTGGAGCCTGGGACAGGGGGCCTCCTACGAGCAGTACTTC.

The J gene is TRBJ2-5, the V gene TRBV18, with 11 bases fitting TRBD2. The CDR3 runs to 16 residues. Trimming took 0 bases from V and 3 from J; bases not matched to a gene: 3. The germline gives CDR1 KGHSH, CDR2 LQKENI. CDR3 region: CASSPPSGRAEETQYF. CDR3 DNA sequence: TGTGCCAGCTCACCACCTAGCGGGAGGGCCGAAGAGACCCAGTACTTC.

V is TRBV15 and J is TRBJ2-1; either TRBD1 or TRBD2 may fit D (5 bases each). CDR1 and CDR2 (germline): LNHNV, YYDKDF (reference sequence). Trimming took off 3 bases at V and 9 bases at J, with 24 bases between the two ends. The CDR3 contains 17 residues. The CDR3 region is CATSRGPHGPLTGEQFF. DNA of the CDR3: TGTGCCACCAGCAGGGGACCGCACGGGCCCCTAACAGGTGAGCAGTTCTTC.

The chain couples TRBV3-1 (or the pseudogene TRBV3-2) to TRBJ1-2; no clear D. Trimming took 1 base from V and 7 from J, leaving 10 bases between them. This CDR3 is 13 amino acids long. Germline lookup yields CDR1 LGHDT and CDR2 YNNKEL (reference sequence). Here the CDR3 DNA reads TGTGCCAGCAGCCAAGTAGGCCCCATTGGCTACACCTTC. Translation gives CASSQVGPIGYTF.